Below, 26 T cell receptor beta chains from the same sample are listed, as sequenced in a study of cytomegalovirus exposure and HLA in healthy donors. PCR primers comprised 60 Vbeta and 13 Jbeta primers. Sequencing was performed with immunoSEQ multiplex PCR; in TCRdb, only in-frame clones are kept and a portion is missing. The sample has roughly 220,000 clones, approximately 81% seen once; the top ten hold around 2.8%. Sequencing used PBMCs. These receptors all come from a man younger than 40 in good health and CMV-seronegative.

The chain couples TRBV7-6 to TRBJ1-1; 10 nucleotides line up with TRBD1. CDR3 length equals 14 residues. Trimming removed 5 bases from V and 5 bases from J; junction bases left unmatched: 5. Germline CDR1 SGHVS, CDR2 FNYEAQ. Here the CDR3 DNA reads TGTGCCAGCAGCCTATGGGACAGGGGAACTGAAGCTTTCTTT. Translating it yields CASSLWDRGTEAFF.

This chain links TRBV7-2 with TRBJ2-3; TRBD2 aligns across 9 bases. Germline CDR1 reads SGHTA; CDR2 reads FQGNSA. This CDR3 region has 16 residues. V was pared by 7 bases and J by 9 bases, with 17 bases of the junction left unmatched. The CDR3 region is CASTPFGRGGVETQYF. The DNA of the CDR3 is TGTGCCAGCACCCCCTTTGGGCGGGGGGGTGTGGAGACGCAGTATTTT.

The chain's CDR3 is CASSQFIGGNQPQHF. The DNA of the CDR3 is TGCGCCAGCAGCCAATTCATAGGGGGCAATCAGCCCCAGCATTTT. The genes are TRBV4-1 and TRBJ1-5; possibly TRBD1 for D (5 bases). Deletions cut 2 bases from V and 2 bases from J, with 10 bases between. The CDR3 runs to 15 residues. From germline, CDR1 is MGHRA and CDR2 YSYEKL.

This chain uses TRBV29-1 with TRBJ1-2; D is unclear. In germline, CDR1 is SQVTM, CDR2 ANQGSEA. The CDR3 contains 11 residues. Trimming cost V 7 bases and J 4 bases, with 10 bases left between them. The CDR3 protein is CSARTGYGYTF. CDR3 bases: TGCAGCGCCCGTACGGGCTATGGCTACACCTTC.

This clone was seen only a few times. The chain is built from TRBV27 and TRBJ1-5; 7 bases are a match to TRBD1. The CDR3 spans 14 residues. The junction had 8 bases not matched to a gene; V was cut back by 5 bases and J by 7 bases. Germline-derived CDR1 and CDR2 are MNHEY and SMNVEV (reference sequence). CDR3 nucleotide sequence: TGTGCCAGCAGTCGTGACAGGGAATACCAGCCCCAGCATTTT. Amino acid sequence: CASSRDREYQPQHF.

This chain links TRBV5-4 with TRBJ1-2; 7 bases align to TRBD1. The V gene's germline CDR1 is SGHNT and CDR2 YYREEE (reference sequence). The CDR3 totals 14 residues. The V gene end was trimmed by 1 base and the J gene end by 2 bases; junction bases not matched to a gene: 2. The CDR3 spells CASSLTTGNYGYTF. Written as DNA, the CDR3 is TGTGCCAGCAGCTTGACGACAGGGAACTATGGCTACACCTTC.

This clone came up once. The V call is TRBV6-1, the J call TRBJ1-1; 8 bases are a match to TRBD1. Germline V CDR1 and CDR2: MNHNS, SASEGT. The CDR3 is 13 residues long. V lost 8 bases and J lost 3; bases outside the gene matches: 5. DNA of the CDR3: TGTGCCAGCGGAGACAGGGGATACACTGAAGCTTTCTTT. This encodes CASGDRGYTEAFF.

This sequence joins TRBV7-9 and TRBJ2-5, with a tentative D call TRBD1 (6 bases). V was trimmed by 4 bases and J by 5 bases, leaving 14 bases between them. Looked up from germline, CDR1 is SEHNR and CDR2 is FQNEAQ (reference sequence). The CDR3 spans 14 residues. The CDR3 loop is CASSWTTGTETQYF. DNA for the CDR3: TGTGCCAGCAGCTGGACCACAGGGACGGAGACCCAGTACTTC.

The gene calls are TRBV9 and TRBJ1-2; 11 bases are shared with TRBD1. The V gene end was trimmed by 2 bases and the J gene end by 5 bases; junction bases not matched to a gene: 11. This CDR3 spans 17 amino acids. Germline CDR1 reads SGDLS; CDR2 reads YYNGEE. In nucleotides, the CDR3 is TGTGCCAGCAGCGTCGGACAGGGGGCGCAAAGTGGTTATGGCTACACCTTC. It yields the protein CASSVGQGAQSGYGYTF.

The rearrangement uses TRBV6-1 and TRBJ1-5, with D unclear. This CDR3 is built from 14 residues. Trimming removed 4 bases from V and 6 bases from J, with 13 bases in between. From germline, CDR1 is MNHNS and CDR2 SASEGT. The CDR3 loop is CASSVEVVSQPQHF. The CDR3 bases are TGTGCCAGCAGTGTGGAGGTGGTAAGTCAGCCCCAGCATTTT.

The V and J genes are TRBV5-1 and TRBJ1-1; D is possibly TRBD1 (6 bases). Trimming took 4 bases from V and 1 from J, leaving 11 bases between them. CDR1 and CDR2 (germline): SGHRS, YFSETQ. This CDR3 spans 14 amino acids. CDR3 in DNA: TGCGCCAGCAGCCGACTCAGGGGGAACACTGAAGCTTTCTTT. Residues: CASSRLRGNTEAFF.

The CDR3 DNA reads as TGTGCCAGCAGCTCGATTAGGGGCTATGGCTACACCTTC. Protein product: CASSSIRGYGYTF. The gene calls are TRBV7-4 and TRBJ1-2; weak D call: TRBD1 (5 bases). The ends were cut back, 4 bases at V and 4 bases at J, with 10 bases in the middle. CDR3 size: 13 residues. Germline V gene lookup returns CDR1 SGHVT and CDR2 SQSDAQ.

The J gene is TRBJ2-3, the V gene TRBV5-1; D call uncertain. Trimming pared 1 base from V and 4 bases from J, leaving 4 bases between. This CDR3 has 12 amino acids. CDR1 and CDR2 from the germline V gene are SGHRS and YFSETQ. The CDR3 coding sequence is TGCGCCAGCAGCTTGTCTTCAGATACGCAGTATTTT. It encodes CASSLSSDTQYF. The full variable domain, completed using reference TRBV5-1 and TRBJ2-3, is KAGVTQTPRYLIKTRGQQVTLSCSPISGHRSVSWYQQTPGQGLQFLFEYFSETQRNKGNFPGRFSGRQFSNSRSEMNVSTLELGDSALYLCASSLSSDTQYFGPGTRLTVL.

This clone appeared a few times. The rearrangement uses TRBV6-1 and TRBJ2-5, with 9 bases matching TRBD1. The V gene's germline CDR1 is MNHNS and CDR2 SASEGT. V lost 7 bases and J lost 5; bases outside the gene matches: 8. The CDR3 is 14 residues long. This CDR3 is CASTKTGGAETQYF. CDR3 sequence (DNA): TGTGCCAGCACTAAGACAGGGGGGGCGGAGACCCAGTACTTC.

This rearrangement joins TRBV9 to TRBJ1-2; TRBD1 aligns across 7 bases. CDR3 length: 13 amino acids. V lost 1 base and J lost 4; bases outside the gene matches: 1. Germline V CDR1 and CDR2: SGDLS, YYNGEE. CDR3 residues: CASSVRTGYGYTF. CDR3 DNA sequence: TGTGCCAGCAGCGTAAGGACAGGCTATGGCTACACCTTC.

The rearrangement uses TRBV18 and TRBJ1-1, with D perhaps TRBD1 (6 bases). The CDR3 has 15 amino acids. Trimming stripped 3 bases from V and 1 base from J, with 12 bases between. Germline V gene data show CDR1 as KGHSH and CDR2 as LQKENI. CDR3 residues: CASSPGDRRNTEAFF. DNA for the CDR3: TGTGCCAGCTCACCGGGCGACAGGAGGAACACTGAAGCTTTCTTT. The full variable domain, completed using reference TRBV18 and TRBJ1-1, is NAGVMQNPRHLVRRRGQEARLRCSPMKGHSHVYWYRQLPEEGLKFMVYLQKENIIDESGMPKERFSAEFPKEGPSILRIQQVVRGDSAAYFCASSPGDRRNTEAFFGQGTRLTVV.

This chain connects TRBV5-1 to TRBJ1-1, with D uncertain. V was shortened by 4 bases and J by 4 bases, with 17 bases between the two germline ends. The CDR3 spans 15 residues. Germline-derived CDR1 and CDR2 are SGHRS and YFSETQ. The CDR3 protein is CASSVAPGGSTEAFF. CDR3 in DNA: TGCGCCAGCAGCGTAGCTCCAGGAGGGAGCACTGAAGCTTTCTTT.

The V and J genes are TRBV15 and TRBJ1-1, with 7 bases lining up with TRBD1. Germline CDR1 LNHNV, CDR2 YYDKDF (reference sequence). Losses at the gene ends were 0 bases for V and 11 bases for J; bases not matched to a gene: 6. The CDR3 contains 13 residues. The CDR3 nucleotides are TGTGCCACCAGCAGAGACGGGACAGAAGAGGCTTTCTTT. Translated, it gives CATSRDGTEEAFF.

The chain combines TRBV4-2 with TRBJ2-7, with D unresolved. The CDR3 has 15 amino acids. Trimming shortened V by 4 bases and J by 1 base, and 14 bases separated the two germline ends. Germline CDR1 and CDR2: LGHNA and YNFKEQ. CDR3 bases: TGTGCCAGCAGCCCCACTACGTCCCGGTCCTACGAGCAGTACTTC. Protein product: CASSPTTSRSYEQYF.

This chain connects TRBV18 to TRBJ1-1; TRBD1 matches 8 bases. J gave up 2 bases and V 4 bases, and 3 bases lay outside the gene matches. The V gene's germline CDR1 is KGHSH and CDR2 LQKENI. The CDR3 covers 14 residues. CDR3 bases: TGTGCCAGCTCACTCGGACAGGGTAACACTGAAGCTTTCTTT. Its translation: CASSLGQGNTEAFF.

The CDR3 nucleotides read TGTGCCATCAGTGAGTCTGGTTGGGGCGGGGGCGCTTACTATGGCTACACCTTC. It is translated as CAISESGWGGGAYYGYTF. The gene calls are TRBV10-3 and TRBJ1-2, with D maybe TRBD1 (6 bases). Germline CDR1 reads ENHRY; CDR2 reads SYGVKD. The CDR3 runs 18 residues. The ends were cut back, 0 bases at V and 3 bases at J, with 20 bases in the middle.

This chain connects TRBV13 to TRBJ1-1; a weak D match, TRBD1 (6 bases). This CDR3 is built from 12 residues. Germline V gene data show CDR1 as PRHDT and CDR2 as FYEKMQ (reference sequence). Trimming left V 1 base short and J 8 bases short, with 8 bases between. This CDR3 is CASSLVGTEAFF. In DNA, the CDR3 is TGTGCCAGCAGCTTAGTGGGGACAGAAGCTTTCTTT.

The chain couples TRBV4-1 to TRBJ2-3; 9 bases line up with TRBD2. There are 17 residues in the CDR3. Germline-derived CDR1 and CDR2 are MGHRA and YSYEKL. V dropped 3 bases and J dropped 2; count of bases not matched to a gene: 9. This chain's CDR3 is CASSHSRGLANTDTQYF. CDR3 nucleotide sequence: TGCGCCAGCAGCCATTCGAGGGGACTAGCCAACACAGATACGCAGTATTTT.

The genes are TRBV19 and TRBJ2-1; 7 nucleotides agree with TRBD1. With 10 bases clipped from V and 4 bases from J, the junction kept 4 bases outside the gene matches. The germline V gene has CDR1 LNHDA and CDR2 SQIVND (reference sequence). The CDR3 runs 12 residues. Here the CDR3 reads CATGDRYNEQFF. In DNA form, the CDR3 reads TGTGCCACTGGGGACAGATACAATGAGCAGTTCTTC.

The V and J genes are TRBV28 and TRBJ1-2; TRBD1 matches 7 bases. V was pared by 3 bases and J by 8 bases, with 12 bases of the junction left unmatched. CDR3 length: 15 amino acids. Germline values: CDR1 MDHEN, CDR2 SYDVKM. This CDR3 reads CASSFPGTADRGYTF. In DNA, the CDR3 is TGTGCCAGCAGTTTCCCCGGGACAGCCGATCGGGGCTACACCTTC.

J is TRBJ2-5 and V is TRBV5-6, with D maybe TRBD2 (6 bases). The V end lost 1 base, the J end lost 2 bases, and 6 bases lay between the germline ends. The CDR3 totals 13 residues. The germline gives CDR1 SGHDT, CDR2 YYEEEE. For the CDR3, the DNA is TGTGCCAGCAGCTTGCGGGGGCAAGAGACCCAGTACTTC. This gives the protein CASSLRGQETQYF.